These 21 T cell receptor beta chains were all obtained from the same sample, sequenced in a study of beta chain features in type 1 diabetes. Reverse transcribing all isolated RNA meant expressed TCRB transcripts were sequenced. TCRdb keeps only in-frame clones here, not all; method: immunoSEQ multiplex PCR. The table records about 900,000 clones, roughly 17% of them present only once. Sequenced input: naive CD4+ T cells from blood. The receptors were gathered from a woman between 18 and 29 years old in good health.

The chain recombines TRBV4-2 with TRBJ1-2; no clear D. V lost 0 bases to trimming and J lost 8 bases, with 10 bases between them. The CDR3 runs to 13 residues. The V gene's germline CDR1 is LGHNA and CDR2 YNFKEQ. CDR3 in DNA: TGTGCCAGCAGCCAAGATTTGCAGACGGGCTACACCTTC. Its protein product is CASSQDLQTGYTF.

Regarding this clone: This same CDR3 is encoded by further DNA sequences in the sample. The DNA of the CDR3 is TGTGCCAGCAGCCAAGATCGGGGGTCCCAAGAGACCCAGTACTTC. This sequence encodes CASSQDRGSQETQYF. The chain is built from TRBV4-2 and TRBJ2-5; tentative D call: TRBD2 (6 bases). CDR1 is LGHNA and CDR2 is YNFKEQ in the germline V gene. Trimming cost V 0 bases and J 1 base, with 9 bases left between them. This CDR3 has 15 residues.

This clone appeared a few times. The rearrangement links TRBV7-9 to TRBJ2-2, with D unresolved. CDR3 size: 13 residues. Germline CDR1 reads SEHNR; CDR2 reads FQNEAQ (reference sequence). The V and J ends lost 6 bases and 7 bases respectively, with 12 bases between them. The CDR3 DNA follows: TGTGCCAGCAGTCTCAGTTACGGCGGGGAGCTGTTTTTT. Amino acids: CASSLSYGGELFF.

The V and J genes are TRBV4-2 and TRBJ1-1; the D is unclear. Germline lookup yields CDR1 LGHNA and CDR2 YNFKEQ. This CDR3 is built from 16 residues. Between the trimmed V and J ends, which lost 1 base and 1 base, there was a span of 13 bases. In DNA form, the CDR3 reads TGTGCCAGCAGCCAAGTGAGTGGGGTCCGGAACACTGAAGCTTTCTTT. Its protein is CASSQVSGVRNTEAFF.

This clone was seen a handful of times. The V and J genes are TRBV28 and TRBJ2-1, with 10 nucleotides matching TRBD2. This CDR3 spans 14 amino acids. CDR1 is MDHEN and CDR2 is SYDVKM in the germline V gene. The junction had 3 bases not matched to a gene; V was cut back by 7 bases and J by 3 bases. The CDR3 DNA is TGTGCCAGCACCGGACTAGCGGTCTACAATGAGCAGTTCTTC. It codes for CASTGLAVYNEQFF.

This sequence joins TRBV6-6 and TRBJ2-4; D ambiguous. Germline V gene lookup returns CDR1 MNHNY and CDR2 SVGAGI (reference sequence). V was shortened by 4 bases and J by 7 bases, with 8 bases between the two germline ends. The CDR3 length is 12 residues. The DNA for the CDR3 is TGTGCCAGCAGTTCCCTAGGGAACATTCAGTACTTC. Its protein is CASSSLGNIQYF.

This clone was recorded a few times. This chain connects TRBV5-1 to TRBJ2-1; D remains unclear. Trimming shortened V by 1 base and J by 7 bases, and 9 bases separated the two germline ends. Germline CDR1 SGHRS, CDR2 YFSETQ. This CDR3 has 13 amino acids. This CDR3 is CASSLLSRNEQFF. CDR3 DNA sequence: TGCGCCAGCAGCTTGTTAAGCAGGAATGAGCAGTTCTTC.

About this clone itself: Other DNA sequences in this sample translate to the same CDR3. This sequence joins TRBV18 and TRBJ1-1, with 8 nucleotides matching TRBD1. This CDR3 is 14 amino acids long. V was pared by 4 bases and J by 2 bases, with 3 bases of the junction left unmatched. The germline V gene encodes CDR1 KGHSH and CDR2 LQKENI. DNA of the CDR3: TGTGCCAGCTCACTCGGACAGGGAAACACTGAAGCTTTCTTT. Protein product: CASSLGQGNTEAFF.

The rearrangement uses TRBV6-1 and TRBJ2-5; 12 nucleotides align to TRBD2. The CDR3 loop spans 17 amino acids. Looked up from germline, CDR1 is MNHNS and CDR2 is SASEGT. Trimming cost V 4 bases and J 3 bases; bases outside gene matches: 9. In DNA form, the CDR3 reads TGTGCCAGCAGTGGACTTCGGACTAGCGGGGACAAAGAGACCCAGTACTTC. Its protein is CASSGLRTSGDKETQYF.

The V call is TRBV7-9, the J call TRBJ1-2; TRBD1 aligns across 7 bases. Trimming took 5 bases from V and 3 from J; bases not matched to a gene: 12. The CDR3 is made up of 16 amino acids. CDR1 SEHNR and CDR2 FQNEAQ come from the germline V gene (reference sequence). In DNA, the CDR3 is TGTGCCAGCAGCGGACAGTCGGACAGGAAGGACTATGGCTACACCTTC. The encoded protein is CASSGQSDRKDYGYTF.

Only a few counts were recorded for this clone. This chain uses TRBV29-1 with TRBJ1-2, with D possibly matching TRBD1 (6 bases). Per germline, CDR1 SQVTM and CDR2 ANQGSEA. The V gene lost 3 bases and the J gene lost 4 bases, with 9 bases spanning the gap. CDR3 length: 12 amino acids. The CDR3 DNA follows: TGCAGCGTTGACGGACAGATCTATGGCTACACCTTC. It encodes CSVDGQIYGYTF.

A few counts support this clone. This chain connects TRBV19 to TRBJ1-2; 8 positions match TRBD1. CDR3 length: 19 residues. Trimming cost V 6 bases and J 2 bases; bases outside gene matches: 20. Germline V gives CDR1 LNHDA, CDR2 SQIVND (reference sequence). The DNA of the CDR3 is TGTGCCAGTAGCAATAGGCGGCCTCACGGGACAGGTGAAAACTATGGCTACACCTTC. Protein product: CASSNRRPHGTGENYGYTF.

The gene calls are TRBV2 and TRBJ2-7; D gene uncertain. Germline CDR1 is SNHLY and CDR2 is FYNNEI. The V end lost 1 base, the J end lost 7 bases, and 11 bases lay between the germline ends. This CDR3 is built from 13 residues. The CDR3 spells CASSEGVFGEQYF. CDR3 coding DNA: TGTGCCAGCAGTGAAGGGGTGTTTGGGGAGCAGTACTTC.

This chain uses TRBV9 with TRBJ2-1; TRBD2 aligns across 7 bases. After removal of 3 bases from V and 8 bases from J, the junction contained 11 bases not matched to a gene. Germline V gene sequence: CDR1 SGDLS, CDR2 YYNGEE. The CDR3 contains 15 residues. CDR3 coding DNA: TGTGCCAGCAGCGCGCGGGAGTCTCTGAAGGATGAGCAGTTCTTC. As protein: CASSARESLKDEQFF.

DNA for the CDR3: TGTGCCAGCTCAACCGAGACAGGGAGAACCGGGGAGCTGTTTTTT. It encodes CASSTETGRTGELFF. The chain links TRBV27 to TRBJ2-2; 7 bases agree with TRBD1. This CDR3 region has 15 residues. CDR1 is MNHEY and CDR2 is SMNVEV in the germline V gene (reference sequence). V shed 8 bases and J 5 bases; nucleotides not matched to a gene: 11.

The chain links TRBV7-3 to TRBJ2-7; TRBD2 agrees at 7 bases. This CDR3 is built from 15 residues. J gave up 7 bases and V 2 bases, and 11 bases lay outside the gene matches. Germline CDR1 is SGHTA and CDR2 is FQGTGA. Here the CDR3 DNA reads TGTGCCAGCAGCTTATGGGCTAGCGGATGGGGTGAGCAGTACTTC. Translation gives CASSLWASGWGEQYF.

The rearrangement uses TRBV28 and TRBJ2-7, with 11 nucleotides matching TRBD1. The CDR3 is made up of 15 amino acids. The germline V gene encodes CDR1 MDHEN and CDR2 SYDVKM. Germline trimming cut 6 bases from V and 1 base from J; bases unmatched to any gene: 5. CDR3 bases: TGTGCCAGCAGATCGGACAGGGGGCCGTCCTACGAGCAGTACTTC. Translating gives CASRSDRGPSYEQYF.

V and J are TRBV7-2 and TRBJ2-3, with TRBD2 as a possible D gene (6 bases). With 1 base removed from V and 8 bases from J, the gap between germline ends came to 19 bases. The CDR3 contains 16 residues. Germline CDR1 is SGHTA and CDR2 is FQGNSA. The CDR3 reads CASSLGVASVRGTQYF. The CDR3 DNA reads TGTGCCAGCAGCTTAGGGGTTGCTAGCGTTCGGGGTACGCAGTATTTT.

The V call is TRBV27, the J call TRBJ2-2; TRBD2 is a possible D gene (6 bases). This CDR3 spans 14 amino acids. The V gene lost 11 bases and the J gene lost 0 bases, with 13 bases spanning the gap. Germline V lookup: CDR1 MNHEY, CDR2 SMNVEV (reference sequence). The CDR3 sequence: CAVSRDSNTGELFF. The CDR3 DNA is TGTGCCGTCTCCCGGGACTCGAACACCGGGGAGCTGTTTTTT.

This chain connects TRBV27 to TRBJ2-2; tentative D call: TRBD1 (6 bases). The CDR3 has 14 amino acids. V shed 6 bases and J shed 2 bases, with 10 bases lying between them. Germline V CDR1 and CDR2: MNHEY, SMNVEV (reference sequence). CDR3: CASRRDTNTGELFF. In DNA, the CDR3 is TGTGCCAGCAGAAGGGACACTAACACCGGGGAGCTGTTTTTT.

This CDR3 is CASRGLTNEQFF. Here the CDR3 DNA reads TGCGCCAGCAGAGGACTGACGAATGAGCAGTTCTTC. The chain carries TRBV10-2 and TRBJ2-1, with a tentative D call TRBD2 (5 bases). Trimming removed 6 bases from V and 7 bases from J, with 10 bases in between. The germline CDR1 and CDR2 sequences are WSHSY and SAAADI. This CDR3 comprises 12 residues.